This T cell receptor (beta chain) was found in a study of identifying expanded T cells in peripheral blood (dated by TCRdb to between 2018 and 2021). About the full investigation: Technical replicates were generated by sequencing separate aliquots of the same genomic DNA pool, with four replicates compared pairwise. Beyond this particular receptor, the publication reports: In all healthy donors, the variance in clone template counts between samples taken two to three weeks apart rose significantly as total template count increased. Across all healthy-donor time intervals, the beta-binomial model significantly lowered both the number of clones called differentially abundant and the false-positive rate. The binomial model flagged around 1.3 differentially abundant clones between technical replicates, compared with about 16 over two weeks and 19 over roughly 4 weeks. The authors expected that biological variance in healthy repertoires might rise further over much longer intervals, such as months to years.

The germline V gene (reference sequence) gives CDR1 as SGHNT and CDR2 as YYREEE. The CDR3 starts with the cysteine, ends with the phenylalanine, and has 15 residues. Here the CDR3 DNA is all that survives: 45 bases in frame from base 1. The junction shows trimming of 4 bases on V and 4 bases on J, plus 15 bases between the germline ends. The immunoSEQ Assay, which relies on bias-controlled multiplex PCR amplification of genomic DNA, was used to profile TCRbeta CDR3 regions. As for how the authors treated the data: The absolute abundance of each unique TCRbeta CDR3 region was quantified after sequences were collapsed and filtered. Differential abundance was tested with two models: a binomial (Fisher-equivalent) model and a beta-binomial model that adds time-dependent variance fitted from healthy donors. Clones with fewer than 5 combined templates were excluded, and clones with Benjamini-Hochberg FDR below 0.01 were called differentially abundant. Beta-binomial variance was modeled as a function of total template count across the two samples using the form v = (b*log(k)+a)^2. In TCRdb, the immuneACCESS table is reduced to in-frame sequences with V and J assigned. These tables do not hold every clone; where another copy was compared, an unresolved V gene accounts for under half, and the others remain unexplained. V, J and clone size were drawn from that table, and D and trimming were deduced from the DNA. The sample has about 120,000 clones on record, roughly 80% of them singletons. The ten top clones hold less than 4% of the sample.

Regarding this clone: It lacks a known antigen. Per-base qualities were not stored, and no clone one base away is much larger.

During the collection period, no infections or other immune events were recorded for the healthy donors. Time-dependent variance in a beta-binomial model of T-cell clone differential abundance was calibrated using healthy-donor blood repertoires as a training cohort. The training cohort included about ten healthy donors, of whom 3 were female and 7 were male. The donors were between roughly 25 and 70 years old, with an average age of about 47 years. Whole blood, obtained from a commercial supplier, was collected from each healthy donor at three time points spaced roughly 14 days apart. For immunosequencing, genomic DNA was extracted from whole blood that had not been sorted.

The sample was blood. This receptor was obtained from a person aged 18 to 69 in good health. The rearrangement joined TRBV5-4 to TRBJ2-1, with the D gene not confidently named. The DNA sequence follows: TGTGCCAGCAGCCAACAGACGACGGTTTACAATGAGCAGTTCTTC. It encodes CASSQQTTVYNEQFF.